This T cell receptor beta chain was identified in a study of T cell repertoires in cytomegalovirus infection. As for the study in general: The public TCR beta signatures pointed to both CMV infection and matching HLA type. Study-level points and caveats: Predominance within the ex vivo response was attributable to HLA-C-restricted CMV-specific TCR beta clonotypes.

Worth noting for this clonotype: Its specificity is not known.

TCRdb fed the reads into MiXCR, producing one record per CDR3 protein. Of approximately 260,000 distinct CDR3 sequences detected, less than 25% appear once; the ten largest clones hold about 21%. Germline V gene sequence: CDR1 SGHTA, CDR2 FQGNSA. The length of the CDR3 is 16 residues. Trimming shortened V by 5 bases and J by 3 bases, and 18 bases separated the two germline ends. The J gene is TRBJ2-3, the V gene TRBV7-2; D unclear. This TCR was recovered from a human donor in good health (CMV status not recorded). Some clones in this sample may be carry-over from other donors' samples. The starting material was cultured PBMCs, obtained from culture after CMV antigen stimulation. CDR3 sequence (DNA): TGTGCCAGCAGCATAATTGGCGGCCCTGCGACAGATACGCAGTATTTT. It yields the protein CASSIIGGPATDTQYF.